Listed here is a single T cell receptor beta chain. Sequencing used immunoSEQ multiplex PCR; TCRdb keeps in-frame clones, though not all of them. The sample consists of tens of thousands of clones, approximately 90% of them appearing once. Per the germline V gene, CDR1 is SGHDT and CDR2 is YYEEEE. Trimming removed 4 bases from V and 3 bases from J; junction bases left unmatched: 14. The CDR3 is 17 amino acids. The sample's time point: peripheral blood 6 weeks after treatment start. The data are from a study of PD-L1 blockade in urothelial cancer. Study-wide background: About 90% of the roughly 30 patients comprised males who had bladder-origin urothelial cancer. T cell content in blood samples showed a median of about 140,000.

This TCR was sampled from a woman older than 75 with urothelial cancer. The genes are TRBV5-6 and TRBJ1-1, with 8 bases aligning to TRBD1. Sequenced here: PBMCs, sampled around atezolizumab (anti-PD-L1) treatment. CDR3: CASSPDHRQGRDTEAFF. CDR3 in DNA: TGTGCCAGCAGCCCTGACCATCGACAGGGGAGAGACACTGAAGCTTTCTTT.